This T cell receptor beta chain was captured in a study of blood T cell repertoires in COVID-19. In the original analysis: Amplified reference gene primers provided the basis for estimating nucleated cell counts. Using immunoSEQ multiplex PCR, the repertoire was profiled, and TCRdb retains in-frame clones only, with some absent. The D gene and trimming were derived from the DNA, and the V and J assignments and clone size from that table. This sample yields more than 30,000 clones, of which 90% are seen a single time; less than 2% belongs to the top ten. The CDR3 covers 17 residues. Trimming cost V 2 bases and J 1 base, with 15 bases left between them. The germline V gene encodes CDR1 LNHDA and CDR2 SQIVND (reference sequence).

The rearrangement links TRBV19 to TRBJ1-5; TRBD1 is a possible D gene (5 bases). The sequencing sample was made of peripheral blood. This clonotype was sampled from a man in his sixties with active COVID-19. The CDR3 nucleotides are TGTGCCAGTAGTATACGGTGGGCTGGGGGGAGCAATCAGCCCCAGCATTTT. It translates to CASSIRWAGGSNQPQHF.